Listed below are T cell receptor beta chains from one sample, sequenced in a study of blood T cell repertoires in COVID-19. Some clones are missing from TCRdb's copy, which holds only in-frame ones; the method was immunoSEQ multiplex PCR. Among roughly 280,000 clones, roughly nine tenths were seen once, and the ten largest hold 3.6%. The sample consisted of peripheral blood. These receptors all come from a man between 18 and 29 years old with active or convalescent COVID-19. Each CDR3 is given with its conserved first and last residue. D genes are given only for firm matches. The listing skips clone size in some rows; elsewhere it reads once, few, many or a size class.

CDR3nt: TGTGCCAGCAGGGAGCAAAGCGGTGAGCAGTTCTTC
CDR3aa: CASREQSGEQFF
v_gene: TRBV5-4
j_gene: TRBJ2-1
abundance: few
d_gene: -

CDR3nt: TGTGCCAGCAGTTACTCGAGAGGGCTCTATGGCTACACCTTC
CDR3aa: CASSYSRGLYGYTF
v_gene: TRBV6-5
j_gene: TRBJ1-2
abundance: -
d_gene: -

CDR3nt: TGTGCCAGCAGCTTAATGACAGCGAACACCGGGGAGCTGTTTTTT
CDR3aa: CASSLMTANTGELFF
v_gene: TRBV5-4
j_gene: TRBJ2-2
abundance: -
d_gene: -

CDR3nt: TGTGCCAGCAGCTCGGGAGCCGGGGAGCTGTTTTTT
CDR3aa: CASSSGAGELFF
v_gene: TRBV27
j_gene: TRBJ2-2
abundance: -
d_gene: -

CDR3nt: TGTGCCACCAGTGCCCGCGGCAGCACAGATACGCAGTATTTT
CDR3aa: CATSARGSTDTQYF
v_gene: TRBV24-1
j_gene: TRBJ2-3
abundance: -
d_gene: -

CDR3nt: TGTGCCAGTTCAGGGGGCTGGGGCAATCAGCCCCAGCATTTT
CDR3aa: CASSGGWGNQPQHF
v_gene: TRBV19
j_gene: TRBJ1-5
abundance: -
d_gene: TRBD1

CDR3nt: TGTGCCATCAAGGGCGGGGTGAACACAGATACGCAGTATTTT
CDR3aa: CAIKGGVNTDTQYF
v_gene: TRBV10-3
j_gene: TRBJ2-3
abundance: once
d_gene: -

CDR3nt: TGTGCCAGCAGCTTACAGGGAACAGATACGCAGTATTTT
CDR3aa: CASSLQGTDTQYF
v_gene: TRBV5-4
j_gene: TRBJ2-3
abundance: few
d_gene: -

CDR3nt: TGTGCCAGCAGTGGGCGGGGCTATGAAAAACTGTTTTTT
CDR3aa: CASSGRGYEKLFF
v_gene: TRBV12-3/TRBV12-4
j_gene: TRBJ1-4
abundance: -
d_gene: -

CDR3nt: TGTGCCAGCAGTGGGGCCTTCCCTAATGAGCAGTTCTTC
CDR3aa: CASSGAFPNEQFF
v_gene: TRBV25-1
j_gene: TRBJ2-1
abundance: -
d_gene: -

CDR3nt: TGCGCCAGCAGTGAGTTGACAGACTCCTACGAGCAGTACTTC
CDR3aa: CASSELTDSYEQYF
v_gene: TRBV10-2
j_gene: TRBJ2-7
abundance: -
d_gene: -

CDR3nt: TGTGCCAGCAGCTTACAGGGGGCAGATACGCAGTATTTT
CDR3aa: CASSLQGADTQYF
v_gene: TRBV4-2
j_gene: TRBJ2-3
abundance: -
d_gene: TRBD1

CDR3nt: TGCGCCAGCAGCCAAGACGCACCGGGACAGGGGACGACCCTAGATGAAAAACTGTTTTTT
CDR3aa: CASSQDAPGQGTTLDEKLFF
v_gene: TRBV4-3
j_gene: TRBJ1-4
abundance: -
d_gene: TRBD1

CDR3nt: TGTGCCAGCAGTCGGGACAGTAACACTGAAGCTTTCTTT
CDR3aa: CASSRDSNTEAFF
v_gene: TRBV7-2
j_gene: TRBJ1-1
abundance: -
d_gene: TRBD1

CDR3nt: TGTGCCAGCAGCTTAGGAACAGGGACGAAAAGAAGGACCCAGCATTTT
CDR3aa: CASSLGTGTKRRTQHF
v_gene: TRBV7-9
j_gene: TRBJ1-5
abundance: -
d_gene: -

CDR3nt: TGTGCCAGCATTAGAGCGGGAGGCATTAACACAGATACGCAGTATTTT
CDR3aa: CASIRAGGINTDTQYF
v_gene: TRBV7-2
j_gene: TRBJ2-3
abundance: -
d_gene: TRBD2

CDR3nt: TGTGCCAGCAGCGCCTCCACAGGGCTATCTAACTATGGCTACACCTTC
CDR3aa: CASSASTGLSNYGYTF
v_gene: TRBV9
j_gene: TRBJ1-2
abundance: few
d_gene: -

CDR3nt: TGTGCCAGCAGTTACGCAAATTACAGGGGGCGCGGCCAGCCCCAGCATTTT
CDR3aa: CASSYANYRGRGQPQHF
v_gene: TRBV6-2/TRBV6-3
j_gene: TRBJ1-5
abundance: -
d_gene: TRBD1

CDR3nt: TGTGCCAGCAGTTCCGGGACAGGTGATTCACCCCTCCACTTT
CDR3aa: CASSSGTGDSPLHF
v_gene: TRBV6-1
j_gene: TRBJ1-6
abundance: -
d_gene: TRBD1

CDR3nt: TGTGCCAGCGCTAGCGGAGGAGATACGCAGTATTTT
CDR3aa: CASASGGDTQYF
v_gene: TRBV2
j_gene: TRBJ2-3
abundance: -
d_gene: TRBD2

CDR3nt: TGTGCCAGCAGCTTGCAGGGAACCATATATTTT
CDR3aa: CASSLQGTIYF
v_gene: TRBV7-6
j_gene: TRBJ1-3
abundance: few
d_gene: -

CDR3nt: TGCGCCAGCAGCTTGGTGGGAGAGAAACTGTTTTTT
CDR3aa: CASSLVGEKLFF
v_gene: TRBV5-1
j_gene: TRBJ1-4
abundance: -
d_gene: -

CDR3nt: TGCGCCAGCAGCTTGGGACAGGGAAACTATGGCTACACCTTC
CDR3aa: CASSLGQGNYGYTF
v_gene: TRBV5-1
j_gene: TRBJ1-2
abundance: -
d_gene: TRBD1

CDR3nt: TGTGCCAGCAGTGAATACTTTGTTGGGGGCATAACAGACAATGAGCAGTTCTTC
CDR3aa: CASSEYFVGGITDNEQFF
v_gene: TRBV25-1
j_gene: TRBJ2-1
abundance: once
d_gene: -

CDR3nt: TGCAGCGTTGAAAAGGGGACTGAAGCTTTCTTT
CDR3aa: CSVEKGTEAFF
v_gene: TRBV29-1
j_gene: TRBJ1-1
abundance: -
d_gene: -